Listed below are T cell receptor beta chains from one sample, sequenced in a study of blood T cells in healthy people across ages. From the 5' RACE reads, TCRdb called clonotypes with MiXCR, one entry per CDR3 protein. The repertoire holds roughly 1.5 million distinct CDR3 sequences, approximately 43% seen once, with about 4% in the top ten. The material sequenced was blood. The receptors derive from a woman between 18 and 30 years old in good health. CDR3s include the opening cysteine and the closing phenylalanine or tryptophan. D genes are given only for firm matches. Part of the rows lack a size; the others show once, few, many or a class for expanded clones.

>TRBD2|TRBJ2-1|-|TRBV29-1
TGCAGCGTGGGGACTAGGTCCTACAATGAGCAGTTCTTC
CSVGTRSYNEQFF
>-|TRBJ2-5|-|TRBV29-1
TGCAGCGTTGAAACTCTGTCGTCGGGGACCCAGTACTTC
CSVETLSSGTQYF
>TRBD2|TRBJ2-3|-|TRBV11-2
TGTGCCAGCAGCTTAATGCTAGCGGGGGGGGGAATCACAGATACGCAGTATTTT
CASSLMLAGGGITDTQYF
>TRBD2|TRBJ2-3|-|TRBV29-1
TGCAGCGTTCTCGGACTAGCGGGGGGGAGCACAGATACGCAGTATTTT
CSVLGLAGGSTDTQYF
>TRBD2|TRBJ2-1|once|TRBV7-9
TGTGCCAGCAGCTTCTTAGCGGGGGGGCCACGGGAGCAGTTCTTC
CASSFLAGGPREQFF
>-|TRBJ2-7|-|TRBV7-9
TGTGCCAGCAGCAACCCCCTTAGCAGACCCGGGTTCTACGAGCAGTACTTC
CASSNPLSRPGFYEQYF
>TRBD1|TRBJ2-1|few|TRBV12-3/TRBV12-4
TGTGCCAGCAGTTTAGATCCTGGGTCGACAGGGGGAAATGAGCAGTTCTTC
CASSLDPGSTGGNEQFF
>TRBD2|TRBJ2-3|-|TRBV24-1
TGTACCACCAGTGTCAGCGGGGGAGGCACAGATACGCAGTATTTT
CTTSVSGGGTDTQYF
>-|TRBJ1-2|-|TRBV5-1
TGCGCCAGCAGCTTGATCGGGGGCGGAGAGGATGGCTACACCTTC
CASSLIGGGEDGYTF
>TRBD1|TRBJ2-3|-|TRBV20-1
TGCAGTGCTAGGAACTTCGGACAGGGCACAGATACGCAGTATTTT
CSARNFGQGTDTQYF
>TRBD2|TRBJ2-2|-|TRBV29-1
TGCAGCGTAAATAGCGGGCGGAACACCGGGGAGCTGTTTTTT
CSVNSGRNTGELFF
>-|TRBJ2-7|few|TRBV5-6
TGTGCCAGCAGCTTGTTCGAGGAGGACGAGCAGTACTTC
CASSLFEEDEQYF
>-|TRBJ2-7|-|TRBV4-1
TGCGCCAGCAGCCAAGCGGGGTACAGCTCCTACGAGCAGCACTTC
CASSQAGYSSYEQHF
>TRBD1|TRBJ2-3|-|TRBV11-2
TGTGCCAGCAGCCTCGGACAGGGCCCTAGCACAGATACGCAGTATTTT
CASSLGQGPSTDTQYF
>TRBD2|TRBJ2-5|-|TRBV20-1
TGCAGTGCTAGAGATTGGCGCGGGAGTCAGCCTAAGGGGGAGACCCAGTACTTC
CSARDWRGSQPKGETQYF
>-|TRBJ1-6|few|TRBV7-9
TGTGCCAGCAGCCGCCGTTGGGGTGTAGGTAATTCACCCCTCCACTTT
CASSRRWGVGNSPLHF
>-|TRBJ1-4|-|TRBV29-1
TGCAGCGTCTCAATCGGGGGCGGTGGTAATGAAAAACTGTTTTTT
CSVSIGGGGNEKLFF
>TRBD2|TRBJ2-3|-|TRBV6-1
TGTGCCAGCAGAGCCTCGGCTGCGGGGGGTAACACAGATACGCAGTATTTT
CASRASAAGGNTDTQYF
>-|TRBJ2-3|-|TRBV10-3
TGTGCCATCAGTCCCAGGGTTTTTCCAGATACGCAGTATTTT
CAISPRVFPDTQYF
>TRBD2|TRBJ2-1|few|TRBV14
TGTGCCAGCAGCCCTACGCAGCGGGGGGGAAGCTCCTACAATGAGCAGTTCTTC
CASSPTQRGGSSYNEQFF
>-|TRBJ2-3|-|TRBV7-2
TGTGCCAGCAGCCCAAACAGGGCCGGCACAGATACGCAGTATTTT
CASSPNRAGTDTQYF
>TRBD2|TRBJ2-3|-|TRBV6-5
TGTGCCAGCAGTTACTCGACAGCGGGGGAGGATACGCAGTATTTT
CASSYSTAGEDTQYF
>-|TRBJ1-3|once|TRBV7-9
TGTGCCAGCAGAACTACGAGCGGCGCCTGTAAGACTGGAAACACAATATATTTT
CASRTTSGACKTGNTIYF
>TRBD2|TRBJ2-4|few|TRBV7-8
TGTGCCAGCAGCTTATCAAGACTAGCGGGGAGAAGCATTCAGTACTTC
CASSLSRLAGRSIQYF
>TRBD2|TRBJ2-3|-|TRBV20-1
TGCAGTGCAGGGACTAGCGGGACAGGGTATACGCAGTATTTT
CSAGTSGTGYTQYF
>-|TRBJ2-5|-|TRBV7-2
TGTGCCAGCAGCTTAGAAGGTGGGATGGGAGAGACCCAGTACTTC
CASSLEGGMGETQYF
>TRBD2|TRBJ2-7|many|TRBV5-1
TGCGCCAGCAGCAGATACCTTGAGACTAGCTTCGACGAGCAGTACTTC
CASSRYLETSFDEQYF
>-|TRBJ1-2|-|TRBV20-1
TGCAGTGCTAGAGATTCGGAAAGGGTGGGCTACACCTTC
CSARDSERVGYTF
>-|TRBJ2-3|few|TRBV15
TGTGCCACCAGCCACCCCGATCTGGTTGGTACGCAGTATTTT
CATSHPDLVGTQYF
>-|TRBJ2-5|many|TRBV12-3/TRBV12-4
TGTGCCAGCAGTTTCGGCGGAGCCCAAGAGACCCAGTACTTC
CASSFGGAQETQYF
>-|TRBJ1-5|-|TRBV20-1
TGCAGTGTGCCCCTCGGGGGGGGGAGTTTGTATCAGCCCCAGCATTTT
CSVPLGGGSLYQPQHF
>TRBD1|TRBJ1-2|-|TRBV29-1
TGCAGCGTTGATCAGGCAGGGGGCTATGGCTGCACCTTC
CSVDQAGGYGCTF
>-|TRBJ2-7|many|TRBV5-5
TGTGCCAGCAGCCCCCATCAGGGTTTGGGTCCCTACGAGCAGTACTTC
CASSPHQGLGPYEQYF
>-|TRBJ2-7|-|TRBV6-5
TGTGCCAGCAGCATAGGACTCACCTACGAGCAGTACTTC
CASSIGLTYEQYF
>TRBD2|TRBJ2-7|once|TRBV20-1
TGCAGTGCTAGGGGGCGGGGGGCCTTCTCCTACGAGCAGTACTTC
CSARGRGAFSYEQYF
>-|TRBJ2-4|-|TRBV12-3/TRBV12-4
TGTGCCAGCAGAGACTTGAATCTCGACATTCAGTACTTC
CASRDLNLDIQYF
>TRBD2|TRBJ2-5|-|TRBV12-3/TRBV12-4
TGTGCCAGCAGCACTCATGGGGGACTAGCGGGGGGGGTTGGGACCCAGTACTTC
CASSTHGGLAGGVGTQYF
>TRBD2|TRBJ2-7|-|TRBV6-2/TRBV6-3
TGTGCCAGCAGTACCCGAATGTCCAGCGGGAATAGCGAGCAGTACTTC
CASSTRMSSGNSEQYF
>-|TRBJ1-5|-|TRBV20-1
TGCAGTGCTAGAGTTGAAGAGTGGCAGAACAATCAGCCCCAGCATTTT
CSARVEEWQNNQPQHF
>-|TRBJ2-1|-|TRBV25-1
TGTGCCAGCAGTGAGGGCCCCAGACTAGAGGGTATAGTGCAGTTCTTC
CASSEGPRLEGIVQFF
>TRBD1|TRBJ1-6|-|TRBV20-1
TGCAGTGCTAGTAGGGGGACAGGCAATTCACCCCTCCACTTT
CSASRGTGNSPLHF
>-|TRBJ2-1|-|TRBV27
TGTGCCAGCAGTTTCGTCGGGACCCAAAATGAGCAGTTCTTC
CASSFVGTQNEQFF